These 5 T cell receptor beta chains were sequenced from one sample in a study of identical twins' blood T cells (dated by TCRdb to the early 2010s). The library was made by 5' RACE. The sequencing machine was an Illumina Genome Analyzer IIx. In TCRdb, the public reads were trimmed at Q25 with fastp and aligned with MiXCR, with productive beta chains retained. Each entry merges the rows of one CDR3 protein and shows their most common DNA and genes. Across this sample there are 350,000 to 450,000 distinct CDR3 sequences, with over 25% seen only once. The ten largest clones capture around 5.6% of the sample. The sample consisted of PBMCs. The receptors originated from a woman aged 18 to 50 in good health.

This clonotype showed up just a few times. The chain joins TRBV20-1 to TRBJ1-5; D gene uncertain. This CDR3 has 13 amino acids. Trimming took 6 bases from V and 4 from J, leaving 13 bases between them. The V gene's germline CDR1 is DFQATT and CDR2 SNEGSKA (reference sequence). CDR3 nucleotides: TGCAGTGCAGAGAGACATAATAATCAGCCCCAGCATTTT. As protein: CSAERHNNQPQHF.

The CDR3 DNA follows: TGCAGTGCTACAAAACAGGTCACCAACTATGGCTACACCTTC. This codes for CSATKQVTNYGYTF. This chain uses TRBV20-1 with TRBJ1-2, with D possibly being TRBD1 (5 bases). V lost 4 bases to trimming and J lost 2 bases, with 14 bases between them. The germline V gene has CDR1 DFQATT and CDR2 SNEGSKA (reference sequence). The CDR3 loop spans 14 amino acids.

The sample holds a few counts of this clonotype. The chain has TRBV10-3 and TRBJ2-7; 8 bases align to TRBD2. The trim removed 7 bases at V and 5 bases at J, leaving 7 bases unmatched. Germline V lookup: CDR1 ENHRY, CDR2 SYGVKD. The CDR3 sequence is 13 residues long. The CDR3 coding sequence is TGTGCCATCACCGCGGGAGGTTCCCACGAGCAGTACTTC. Its translation is CAITAGGSHEQYF.

This clonotype was seen a few times. Here the CDR3 DNA reads TGTGCCAGCAGCCAAGCGGGACGAGTCCAGTATTTT. Translating gives CASSQAGRVQYF. The rearrangement joins TRBV3-1 to TRBJ2-3; tentatively, D is TRBD1 or TRBD2 (5 bases each). CDR3 length: 12 amino acids. Deletions cut 1 base from V and 12 bases from J, with 11 bases between. CDR1 and CDR2 (germline): LGHDT, YNNKEL (reference sequence).

The genes are TRBV18 and TRBJ2-3; 7 positions match TRBD1. The CDR3 has 15 amino acids. J gave up 0 bases and V 3 bases, and 3 bases lay outside the gene matches. Germline CDR1 KGHSH, CDR2 LQKENI. The DNA for the CDR3 is TGTGCCAGCTCACCTAAACAGGGGAGCACAGATACGCAGTATTTT. It is translated as CASSPKQGSTDTQYF.